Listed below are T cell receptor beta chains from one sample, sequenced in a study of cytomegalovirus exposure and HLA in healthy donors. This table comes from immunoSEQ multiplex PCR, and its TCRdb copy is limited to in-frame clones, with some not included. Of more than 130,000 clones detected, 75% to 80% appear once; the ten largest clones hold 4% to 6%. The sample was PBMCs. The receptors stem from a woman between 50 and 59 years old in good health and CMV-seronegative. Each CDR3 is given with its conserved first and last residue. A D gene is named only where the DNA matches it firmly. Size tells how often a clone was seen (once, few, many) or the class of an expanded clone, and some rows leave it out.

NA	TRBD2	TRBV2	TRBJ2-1	TGTGCCAGCAGTGGGACCGCTAGCGGGGGGTACAATGGGCAGTTCTTC	CASSGTASGGYNGQFF
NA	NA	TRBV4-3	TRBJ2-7	TGCGCCAGCAGCCACCTGAGCGGTCCCTACGAGCAGTACTTC	CASSHLSGPYEQYF
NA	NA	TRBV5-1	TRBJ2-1	TGCGCCAGCAGCTTGGCCTTTCTGCAGGAGCAGTTCTTC	CASSLAFLQEQFF
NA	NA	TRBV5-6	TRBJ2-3	TGTGCCAGCAGCCGTAGAGCCAGCACAGATACGCAGTATTTT	CASSRRASTDTQYF
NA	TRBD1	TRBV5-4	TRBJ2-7	TGTGCCAGCAGCTCACAGGGGTCGACCTACGAGCAGTACTTC	CASSSQGSTYEQYF
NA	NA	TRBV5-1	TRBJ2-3	TGCGCCAGCAGCCCGACAACCACTAGCACAGATACGCAGTATTTT	CASSPTTTSTDTQYF
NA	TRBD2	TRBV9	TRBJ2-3	TGTGCCAGCAGCGTAGGGGGCGGGGGTACAGATACGCAGTATTTT	CASSVGGGGTDTQYF
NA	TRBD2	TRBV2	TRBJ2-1	TGTGCCGGACGGGGGGGCCGTCAGCTTGAGCAGTTCTTC	CAGRGGRQLEQFF
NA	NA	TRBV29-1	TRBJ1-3	TGCAGCGTCAGTAGGGGGAACTCTGGAAACACCATATATTTT	CSVSRGNSGNTIYF
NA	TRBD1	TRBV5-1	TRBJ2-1	TGCGCCAGCAGCTTGGAACAGGGGAACTACAATGAGCAGTTCTTC	CASSLEQGNYNEQFF
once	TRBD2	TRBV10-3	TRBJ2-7	TGTGCCATCACCCAGGGCGGGGGGTACGAGCAGTACTTC	CAITQGGGYEQYF
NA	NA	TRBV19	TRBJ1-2	TGTGCCAGTAGTCAGGTAAACTATGGCTACACCTTC	CASSQVNYGYTF
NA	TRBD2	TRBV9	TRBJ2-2	TGTGCCAGCAGCGTAGGACTAGCGGGGAACACCGGGGAGCTGTTTTTT	CASSVGLAGNTGELFF
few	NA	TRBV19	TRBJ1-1	TGTGCCAGTAGTATACGACGGGGGAACACTGAAGCTTTCTTT	CASSIRRGNTEAFF
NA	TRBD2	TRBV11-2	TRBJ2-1	TGTGCCAGCAGCCCTAGAATAGCGGGGGCATCCTACAATGAGCAGTTCTTC	CASSPRIAGASYNEQFF
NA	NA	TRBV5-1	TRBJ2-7	TGCGCCAGCAGCCCAATAGCAGGGAGGTACGAGCAGTACTTC	CASSPIAGRYEQYF
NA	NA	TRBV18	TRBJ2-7	TGTGCCAGCTCACCGGGCCGGGAGAGCAGCTACTTC	CASSPGRESSYF
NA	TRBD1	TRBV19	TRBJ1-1	TGTGCCAGTAGTTTTGGGGGTATTGACAGGGGAGTTCGGGGAAACACTGAAGCTTTCTTT	CASSFGGIDRGVRGNTEAFF
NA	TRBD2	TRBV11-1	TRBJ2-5	TGTGCCAGCCTCCCTAGCGGCCAAGAGACCCAGTACTTC	CASLPSGQETQYF
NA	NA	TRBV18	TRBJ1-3	TGTGCCAGCTCACCACCCGGGTCTTCAAGAAACACCATATATTTT	CASSPPGSSRNTIYF
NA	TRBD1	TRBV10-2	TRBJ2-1	TGCGCCACCTCGACAGGGGGCCTTAATGAGCAGTTCTTC	CATSTGGLNEQFF
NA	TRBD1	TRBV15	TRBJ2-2	TGTGCCACCAGACCCGGACAGGAAACTACCGGGGAGCTGTTTTTT	CATRPGQETTGELFF
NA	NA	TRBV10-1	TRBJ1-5	TGCGCCAGCAGTCAGGACAATCAGCCCCAGCATTTT	CASSQDNQPQHF